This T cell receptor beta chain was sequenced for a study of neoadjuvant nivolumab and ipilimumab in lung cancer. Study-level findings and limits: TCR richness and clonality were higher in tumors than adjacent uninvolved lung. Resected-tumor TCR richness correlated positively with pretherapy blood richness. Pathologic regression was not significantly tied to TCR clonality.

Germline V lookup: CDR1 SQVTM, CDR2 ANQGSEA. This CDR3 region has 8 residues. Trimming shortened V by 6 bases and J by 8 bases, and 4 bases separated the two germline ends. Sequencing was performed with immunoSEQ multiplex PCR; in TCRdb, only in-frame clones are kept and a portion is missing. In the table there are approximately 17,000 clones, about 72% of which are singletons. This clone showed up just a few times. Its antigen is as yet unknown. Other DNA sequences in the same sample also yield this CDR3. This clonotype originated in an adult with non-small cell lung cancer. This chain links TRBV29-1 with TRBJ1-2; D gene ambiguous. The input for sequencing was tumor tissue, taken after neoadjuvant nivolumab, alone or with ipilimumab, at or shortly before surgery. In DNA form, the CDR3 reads TGCAGCGTAGGAGGCTACACCTTC. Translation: CSVGGYTF.